The 5 T cell receptor beta chains given below trace back to one sample, sequenced in a study of T cell responses to AZD1222 COVID-19 vaccine. The protocol was immunoSEQ multiplex PCR, while the TCRdb copy is restricted to in-frame clones and leaves out a portion. The table shows roughly 100,000 clones, with around 87% occurring only once. The input for sequencing was peripheral blood, taken on day 0 of AZD1222 vaccination. All receptors derive from an adult in good health.

This clone was observed a handful of times. V and J are TRBV6-4 and TRBJ1-2, with TRBD1 as a possible D gene (5 bases). The CDR3 is 15 residues long. Trimming pared 6 bases from V and 7 bases from J, leaving 21 bases between. CDR1 is MRHNA, CDR2 SNTAGT, per germline. DNA of the CDR3: TGTGCCAGCAGCCAGAATTCAGGGTCTGGAAGTGGCTACACCTTC. Translated: CASSQNSGSGSGYTF.

The rearrangement joins TRBV19 to TRBJ2-7; D is perhaps TRBD1 (6 bases). V lost 6 bases, J lost 1 base, and 7 bases lay in between. The CDR3 extends over 12 amino acids. Looked up from germline, CDR1 is LNHDA and CDR2 is SQIVND (reference sequence). The CDR3 DNA reads as TGTGCCAGTAGCGACAGGTCCTACGAGCAGTACTTC. Translation gives CASSDRSYEQYF.

The rearrangement uses TRBV19 and TRBJ2-7, with D perhaps matching TRBD2 (5 bases). This CDR3 contains 12 residues. Trimming shortened V by 6 bases and J by 6 bases, and 12 bases separated the two germline ends. The germline V gene encodes CDR1 LNHDA and CDR2 SQIVND (reference sequence). CDR3 in amino acids: CASSMRAGEQYF. The CDR3 DNA reads TGTGCCAGTAGCATGAGGGCGGGCGAGCAGTACTTC.

The chain has TRBV4-3 and TRBJ2-7, with a weak D call TRBD1 (6 bases). Germline CDR1 and CDR2: LGHNA and YSLEER. The CDR3 length is 13 residues. The ends were cut back, 4 bases at V and 3 bases at J, with 10 bases in the middle. For the CDR3, the DNA is TGCGCCAGCAGCCCTGGACAGCACTACGAGCAGTACTTC. As protein: CASSPGQHYEQYF.

This clone was counted a single time. The rearrangement links TRBV18 to TRBJ2-6; D is perhaps TRBD1 (6 bases). The CDR3 spans 17 residues. Deletions cut 8 bases from V and 1 base from J, with 18 bases between. Germline V gene lookup returns CDR1 KGHSH and CDR2 LQKENI. CDR3 protein: CASRLQGIGSGANVLTF. The CDR3 bases are TGTGCCAGCCGACTACAGGGTATAGGGTCTGGGGCCAACGTCCTGACTTTC.